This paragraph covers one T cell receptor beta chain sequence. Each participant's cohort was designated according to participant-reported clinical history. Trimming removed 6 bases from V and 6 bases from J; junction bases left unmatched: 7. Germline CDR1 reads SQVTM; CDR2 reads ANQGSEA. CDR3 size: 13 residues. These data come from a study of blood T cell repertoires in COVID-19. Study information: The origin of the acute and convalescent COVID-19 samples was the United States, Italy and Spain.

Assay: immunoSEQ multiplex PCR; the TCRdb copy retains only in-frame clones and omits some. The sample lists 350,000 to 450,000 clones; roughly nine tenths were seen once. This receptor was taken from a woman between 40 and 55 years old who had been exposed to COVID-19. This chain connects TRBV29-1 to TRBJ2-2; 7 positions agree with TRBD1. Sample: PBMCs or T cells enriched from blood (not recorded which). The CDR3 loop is CSVGTGDPGELFF. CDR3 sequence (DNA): TGCAGCGTAGGTACAGGGGATCCCGGGGAGCTGTTTTTT.